The 30 T cell receptor beta chains below were found in one sample sequenced in a study of blood T cells in healthy people across ages. A second PCR of roughly 7 to 11 cycles used a sample-barcoded 5' primer and a J-beta primer mix. Each CDR3 protein gets one entry after TCRdb re-called the 5' RACE reads with MiXCR. The sample contains around 1.7 million distinct CDR3 sequences, roughly 27% of which appear only once. Material for sequencing was blood. These receptors came from a young woman in good health.

This clonotype occurred once. The V gene is TRBV20-1, the J gene TRBJ2-7; possible D gene TRBD2, 6 bases. Germline CDR1 and CDR2: DFQATT and SNEGSKA (reference sequence). This CDR3 has 14 amino acids. V was cut by 0 bases and J by 4 bases, with 13 bases left in between. CDR3: CSARDRRGLYEQYF. The CDR3 DNA reads TGCAGTGCTAGAGATCGACGGGGACTTTACGAGCAGTACTTC.

This clonotype occurred many times. The rearrangement uses TRBV20-1 and TRBJ2-4; 12 positions match TRBD2. The CDR3 is 16 residues long. The germline V gene encodes CDR1 DFQATT and CDR2 SNEGSKA (reference sequence). The ends lost 5 bases at V and 0 bases at J; junction bases unmatched: 5. CDR3 amino acids: CSAPLAGGQAKNIQYF. The CDR3, as DNA: TGCAGTGCTCCGCTAGCGGGAGGGCAAGCCAAAAACATTCAGTACTTC.

This rearrangement joins TRBV6-5 to TRBJ2-1; 12 bases map to TRBD2. Judging by the DNA end, TRBJ2-7 fits better; the J call may be wrong. The CDR3 contains 16 residues. From germline, CDR1 is MNHEY and CDR2 SVGAGI. The CDR3 DNA reads TGTGCCAGCAGCTTACAACTAGCGGGGGGACGTCGGGAGCAGTACTTC. Amino acid sequence: CASSLQLAGGRREQYF.

This clonotype was observed a few times. CDR3: CASSEVGGDTQYF. The CDR3 DNA reads as TGTGCCAGCAGCGAAGTAGGGGGGGATACGCAGTATTTT. This rearrangement joins TRBV9 to TRBJ2-3, with D possibly called TRBD1 or TRBD2 (6 bases each). CDR3 size: 13 residues. The germline V and J ends were trimmed by 3 bases and 6 bases, with 11 bases remaining between them. Germline assignment: CDR1 SGDLS and CDR2 YYNGEE.

This clonotype showed up many times. The chain combines TRBV5-1 with TRBJ2-1, with D maybe TRBD2 (5 bases). The CDR3 consists of 13 residues. Germline V lookup: CDR1 SGHRS, CDR2 YFSETQ. The V and J ends lost 0 bases and 8 bases respectively, with 9 bases between them. The CDR3 reads CASSLGEKDEQFF. The CDR3 region has the DNA TGCGCCAGCAGCTTGGGGGAGAAGGATGAGCAGTTCTTC. Full variable domain (outside the CDR3, taken from reference TRBV5-1 and TRBJ2-1): KAGVTQTPRYLIKTRGQQVTLSCSPISGHRSVSWYQQTPGQGLQFLFEYFSETQRNKGNFPGRFSGRQFSNSRSEMNVSTLELGDSALYLCASSLGEKDEQFFGPGTRLTVL.

J is TRBJ2-5 and V is TRBV29-1, with D perhaps TRBD2 (6 bases). This CDR3 has 16 residues. Germline CDR1 reads SQVTM; CDR2 reads ANQGSEA. V lost 0 bases, J lost 4 bases, and 18 bases lay in between. The CDR3 reads CSVEDLSQTSRETQYF. The CDR3 DNA is TGCAGCGTTGAAGATCTTTCCCAGACTAGTCGAGAGACCCAGTACTTC.

V is TRBV7-9 and J is TRBJ2-1, with TRBD2 as a possible D gene (6 bases). V gave up 7 bases and J gave up 1 base, with 20 bases separating them. Germline V gene data show CDR1 as SEHNR and CDR2 as FQNEAQ (reference sequence). The CDR3 extends over 17 amino acids. The CDR3 here is CASNKPVGGWSYNEQFF. In nucleotides, the CDR3 is TGTGCCAGCAACAAACCCGTGGGGGGATGGTCCTACAATGAGCAGTTCTTC.

This clonotype was counted many times. V gene TRBV12-3 or TRBV12-4 combines with J gene TRBJ2-7, with TRBD2 matching over 8 bases. V was pared by 6 bases and J by 1 base, with 5 bases of the junction left unmatched. The CDR3 runs 14 residues. The CDR3, as DNA: TGTGCCAGCAGAGCCGGGACTAGTTCCTACGAGCAGTACTTC. It codes for CASRAGTSSYEQYF.

This clonotype was seen many times. J is TRBJ1-5 and V is TRBV12-3 or TRBV12-4; possible D gene TRBD1, 5 bases. V was trimmed by 6 bases and J by 1 base, leaving 16 bases between them. The CDR3 totals 16 residues. CDR3 sequence (DNA): TGTGCCAGCAGCTTCTTCGGGACGTTGAGCAATCAGCCCCAGCATTTT. Its translation: CASSFFGTLSNQPQHF.

This chain uses TRBV7-2 with TRBJ2-7; D unresolved. This CDR3 contains 15 residues. Germline lookup yields CDR1 SGHTA and CDR2 FQGNSA. V lost 1 base to trimming and J lost 5 bases, with 15 bases between them. The DNA of the CDR3 is TGTGCCAGCAGCTTAGTATCCACTGACGGTAACGAGCAGTACTTC. Its protein is CASSLVSTDGNEQYF.

This clonotype was seen more than once but under ten times. V is TRBV28 and J is TRBJ2-1; the D gene is possibly TRBD2 (6 bases). The CDR3 sequence is 15 residues long. V lost 5 bases and J lost 14, with 25 bases in between. Per the germline V gene, CDR1 is MDHEN and CDR2 is SYDVKM. CDR3 DNA: TGTGCCAGCAGTCCTAGTAGCCGAGCAGTCTGGGGGGAGTTCTTC. Translating gives CASSPSSRAVWGEFF.

The sample holds many counts of this clonotype. The rearrangement joins TRBV5-1 to TRBJ2-1; 9 nucleotides line up with TRBD2. CDR1 SGHRS and CDR2 YFSETQ come from the germline V gene. Unmatched junction bases numbered 15, after V lost 1 base and J lost 4 bases. This CDR3 comprises 19 residues. The DNA for the CDR3 is TGCGCCAGCAGCTTGAACGGTCGTGCGGGAGGGCCTAAGTACAATGAGCAGTTCTTC. This codes for CASSLNGRAGGPKYNEQFF.

A few counts support this clonotype. Since a much larger clone is just one base distant, this may be a read error. This rearrangement joins TRBV20-1 to TRBJ2-7; 9 bases fit TRBD2. This CDR3 has 15 amino acids. Germline V gene sequence: CDR1 DFQATT, CDR2 SNEGSKA (reference sequence). The V gene end was trimmed by 4 bases and the J gene end by 4 bases; junction bases not matched to a gene: 11. CDR3 protein: CSATDRRGGRYEQYF. CDR3 DNA sequence: TGCAGTGCTACTGATCGGCGGGGGGGCCGGTACGAGCAGTACTTC.

The chain couples TRBV12-3 or TRBV12-4 to TRBJ2-4; possibly TRBD1 or TRBD2 for D (6 bases each). The end of the DNA fits TRBJ2-7 better, so the J call may be wrong. CDR3 size: 14 residues. CDR3 in DNA: TGTGCCAGCAACCTAAACGGGGGCCTCGCCGAGCAGTACTTC. As protein: CASNLNGGLAEQYF.

This clonotype was seen once. This chain links TRBV27 with TRBJ2-7; unclear D gene. Gene TRBJ2-4 matches the end of the DNA better, so the J call may be wrong. Germline assignment: CDR1 MNHEY and CDR2 SMNVEV (reference sequence). The CDR3 runs 13 residues. CDR3 region: CACSVGWGNIQYF. CDR3 nucleotide sequence: TGTGCCTGCTCGGTGGGCTGGGGAAACATTCAGTACTTC.

As for this clonotype: A read error may be the cause here, since a much bigger clone is one base away. CDR3 in amino acids: CASNFDPGTGANVLTF. The CDR3 DNA sequence: TGCGCCAGCAACTTCGACCCAGGGACAGGGGCCAACGTCCTGACTTTC. V gene TRBV5-1 combines with J gene TRBJ2-6; D might be TRBD1 (6 bases). There are 16 residues in the CDR3. V lost 6 bases and J lost 4, with 17 bases in between. The V gene's germline CDR1 is SGHRS and CDR2 YFSETQ.

This clonotype was seen only a few times. The chain carries TRBV9 and TRBJ2-1, with D tentatively TRBD1 or TRBD2 (5 bases each). Trimming removed 6 bases from V and 2 bases from J, with 15 bases in between. The CDR3 totals 15 residues. The germline V gene encodes CDR1 SGDLS and CDR2 YYNGEE. CDR3 in amino acids: CASTSRGSTYNEQFF. The CDR3 DNA is TGTGCCAGCACCTCACGGGGCTCTACCTACAATGAGCAGTTCTTC.

V usage is TRBV12-3 or TRBV12-4 and J usage is TRBJ1-5; D not resolved. This CDR3 region has 14 residues. V was cut by 3 bases and J by 5 bases, with 11 bases left in between. Here the CDR3 reads CASSFDQTYQPQHF. The CDR3 DNA is TGTGCCAGCAGTTTCGACCAAACTTATCAGCCCCAGCATTTT.

The gene calls are TRBV18 and TRBJ1-2; D gene ambiguous. This CDR3 spans 14 amino acids. V lost 2 bases, J lost 7 bases, and 14 bases lay in between. Germline V gene sequence: CDR1 KGHSH, CDR2 LQKENI. In DNA form, the CDR3 reads TGTGCCAGCTCACCAGGCCTCAGCGGCTCTGGCTACACCTTC. It translates to CASSPGLSGSGYTF.

This clonotype was counted a few times. This rearrangement joins TRBV27 to TRBJ2-5; 8 bases line up with TRBD2. V lost 3 bases and J lost 5; bases outside the gene matches: 11. The CDR3 totals 16 residues. Per germline, CDR1 MNHEY and CDR2 SMNVEV (reference sequence). As DNA, the CDR3 is TGTGCCAGCAGTTTCAGTCCCTTAGCGGGGTGGGAGACCCAGTACTTC. Translation: CASSFSPLAGWETQYF.

A remark on this clonotype: Since no conserved phenylalanine or tryptophan closes the CDR3, a read error is the likely cause. This sequence joins TRBV3-1 and TRBJ2-4; D possibly corresponds to TRBD1 (5 bases). The DNA matches TRBJ2-5 better at its end, which makes the J call doubtful. CDR3 length equals 14 residues. Germline CDR1 reads LGHDT; CDR2 reads YNNKEL (reference sequence). CDR3 bases: TGTGCCAGCAGCTTTAGACAGACCCAAGAGACCCAGTACTGC. This gives the protein CASSFRQTQETQYC.

This chain connects TRBV12-3 or TRBV12-4 to TRBJ2-2; TRBD1 aligns across 10 bases. The CDR3 is 14 residues long. Losses at the gene ends were 10 bases for V and 5 bases for J; bases not matched to a gene: 7. CDR3 sequence: CAISGQGRTGELFF. The CDR3 nucleotides read TGTGCCATCTCGGGACAGGGGAGGACCGGGGAGCTGTTTTTT.

In the case of this clonotype: One junction end disagrees with the germline gene, perhaps due to a read error. The chain couples TRBV2 to TRBJ1-4; 7 bases are shared with TRBD1. CDR1 is SNHLY, CDR2 FYNNEI, per germline. The CDR3 length is 14 residues. CDR3 sequence: CASNPDRAKEKLFF. The CDR3 coding sequence is TGTGCCAGCAACCCTGACAGGGCTAAGGAAAAACTGTTTTTT.

This clonotype was picked up many times. The J gene is TRBJ2-7, the V gene TRBV6-2 or TRBV6-3; D uncertain. Germline CDR1 is MNHEY and CDR2 is SVGEGT. This CDR3 comprises 12 residues. The V and J ends lost 4 bases and 3 bases respectively, with 7 bases between them. The CDR3 sequence is CASSSTYYEQYF. The CDR3 DNA sequence: TGTGCCAGCAGTTCGACATACTACGAGCAGTACTTC.

There are many counts of this clonotype. The chain's CDR3 is CSVGSGTGSYEQYF. The CDR3 DNA follows: TGCAGCGTCGGCTCCGGGACAGGATCTTACGAGCAGTACTTC. The rearrangement links TRBV29-1 to TRBJ2-7; the match to TRBD1 covers 8 bases. Germline V CDR1 and CDR2: SQVTM, ANQGSEA. The V segment lost 6 bases and the J segment 4 bases; nucleotides outside the gene matches: 11. The CDR3 spans 14 residues.

In its sample, this clonotype was seen once. This chain links TRBV6-2 or TRBV6-3 with TRBJ1-1; D ambiguous. V was pared by 5 bases and J by 6 bases, with 10 bases between. There are 12 residues in the CDR3. Germline V CDR1 and CDR2: MNHEY, SVGEGT. The CDR3 region is CASSRVLAEAFF. The CDR3, as DNA: TGTGCCAGCAGTCGGGTGTTGGCTGAAGCTTTCTTT.

The chain recombines TRBV21-1 with TRBJ2-4. TRBV21-1 constitutes a pseudogene. CDR3 length: 12 residues. The CDR3 coding sequence is TGTGCCAGCAGGACTCGGAAAAACATTCAGTACTTC. Translating it yields CASRTRKNIQYF.

CDR3 region: CASSVGRGAGNTEAFF. DNA of the CDR3: TGTGCCAGCAGCGTAGGTAGGGGTGCGGGGAACACTGAAGCTTTCTTT. The V and J genes are TRBV9 and TRBJ1-1; D is perhaps TRBD1 (5 bases). Deletions cut 0 bases from V and 1 base from J, with 13 bases between. The CDR3 has 16 residues. Germline CDR1 and CDR2: SGDLS and YYNGEE.

The chain links TRBV29-1 to TRBJ2-3; D possibly matches TRBD1 or TRBD2 (6 bases each). Germline V lookup: CDR1 SQVTM, CDR2 ANQGSEA. Trimming took off 7 bases at V and 2 bases at J, with 19 bases between the two ends. This CDR3 contains 15 residues. This CDR3 reads CSAVGGTSPTDTQYF. In DNA, the CDR3 is TGCAGCGCCGTCGGCGGGACATCTCCCACAGATACGCAGTATTTT.

This clonotype was detected many times. The chain employs TRBV29-1 and TRBJ2-7; TRBD2 matches 10 bases. CDR1 SQVTM and CDR2 ANQGSEA come from the germline V gene. The CDR3 has 12 amino acids. V lost 5 bases, J lost 5 bases, and 3 bases stayed unmatched. The DNA of the CDR3 is TGCAGCGTTCCAGCGGGAGGGGACGAGCAGTACTTC. Translation gives CSVPAGGDEQYF.